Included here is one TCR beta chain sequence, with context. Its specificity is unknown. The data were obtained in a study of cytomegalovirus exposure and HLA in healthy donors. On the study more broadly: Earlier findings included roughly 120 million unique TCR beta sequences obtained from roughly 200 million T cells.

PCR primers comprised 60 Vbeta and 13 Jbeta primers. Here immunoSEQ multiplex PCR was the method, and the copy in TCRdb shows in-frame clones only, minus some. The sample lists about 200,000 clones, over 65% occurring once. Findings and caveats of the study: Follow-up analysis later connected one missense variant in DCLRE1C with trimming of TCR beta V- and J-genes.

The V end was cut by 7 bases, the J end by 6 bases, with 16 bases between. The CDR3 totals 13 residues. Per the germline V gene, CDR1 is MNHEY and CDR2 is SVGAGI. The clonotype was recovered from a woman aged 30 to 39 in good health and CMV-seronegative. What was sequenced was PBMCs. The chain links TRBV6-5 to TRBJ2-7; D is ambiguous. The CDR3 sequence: CASTPSGTVEQYF. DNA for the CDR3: TGTGCCAGCACCCCGTCAGGAACAGTCGAGCAGTACTTC.